This TCR beta chain was captured by sequencing in a study of blood T cell repertoires in COVID-19. J gave up 0 bases and V 4 bases, and 4 bases lay outside the gene matches. Germline CDR1 and CDR2: ENHRY and SYGVKD. The CDR3 has 15 residues. Enrollment of patients from Seattle took place during active infection, with longitudinal follow-up. Per the original data handling: Nucleated cell counts were estimated from reference gene primer amplification. Profiling relied on immunoSEQ multiplex PCR, and the TCRdb table lists in-frame clones only, not all of them. Clone size and the V and J calls come from that table; the DNA yielded D and trimming. Counted here are roughly 180,000 clones, 80% to 90% occurring once; the ten biggest clones make up 10% to 15%.

The V gene is TRBV10-3, the J gene TRBJ2-3, with TRBD2 identical over 7 bases. This sequence was found in a woman over 75 with COVID-19, enrolled during active disease. Sample: peripheral blood. The CDR3 here is CAISARGSSTDTQYF. DNA of the CDR3: TGTGCCATCAGTGCGCGGGGGTCTAGCACAGATACGCAGTATTTT.